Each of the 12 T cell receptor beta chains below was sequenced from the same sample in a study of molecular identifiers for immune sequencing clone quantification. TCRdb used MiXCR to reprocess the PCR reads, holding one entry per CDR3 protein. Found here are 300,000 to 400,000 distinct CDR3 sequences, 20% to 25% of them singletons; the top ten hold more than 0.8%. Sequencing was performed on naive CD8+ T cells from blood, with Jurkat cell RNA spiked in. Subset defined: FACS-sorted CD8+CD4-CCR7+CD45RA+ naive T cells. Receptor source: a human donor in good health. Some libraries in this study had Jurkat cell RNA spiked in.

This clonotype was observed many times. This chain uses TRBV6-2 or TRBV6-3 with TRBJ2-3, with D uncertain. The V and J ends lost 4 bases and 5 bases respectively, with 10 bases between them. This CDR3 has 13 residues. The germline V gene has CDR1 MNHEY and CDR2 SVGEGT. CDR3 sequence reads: CASSSESVDTQYF. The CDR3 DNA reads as TGTGCCAGCAGTTCGGAGAGTGTAGATACGCAGTATTTT.

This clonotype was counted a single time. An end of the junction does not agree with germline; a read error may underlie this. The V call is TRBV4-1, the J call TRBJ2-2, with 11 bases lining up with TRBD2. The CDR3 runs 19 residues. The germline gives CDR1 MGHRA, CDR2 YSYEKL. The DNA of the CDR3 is TGCGCCAGCAGCCAACGCTACGGATTAGCGGGAGGGCCTGGCGGGAAGCTGTTTTTT. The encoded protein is CASSQRYGLAGGPGGKLFF.

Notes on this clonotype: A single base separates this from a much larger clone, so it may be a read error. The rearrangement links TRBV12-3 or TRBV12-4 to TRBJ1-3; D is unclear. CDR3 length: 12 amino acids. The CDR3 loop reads CTSSLTGNTIYF. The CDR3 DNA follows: TGTACCAGCAGTTTAACTGGAAACACCATATATTTT.

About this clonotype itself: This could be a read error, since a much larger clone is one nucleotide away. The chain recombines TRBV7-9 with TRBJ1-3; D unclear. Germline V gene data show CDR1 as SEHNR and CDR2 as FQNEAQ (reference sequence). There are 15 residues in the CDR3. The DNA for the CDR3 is TGTGCCAGCAGCTTATCCGAGTTCTCTGGAGACACCATATATTTT. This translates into CASSLSEFSGDTIYF.

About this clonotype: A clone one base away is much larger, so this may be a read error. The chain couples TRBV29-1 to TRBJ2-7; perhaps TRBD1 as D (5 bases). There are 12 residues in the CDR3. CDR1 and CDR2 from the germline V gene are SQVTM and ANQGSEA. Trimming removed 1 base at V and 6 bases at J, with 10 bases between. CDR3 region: CSVEADSCEQYF. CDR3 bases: TGCAGCGTTGAAGCTGACAGCTGCGAGCAGTACTTC.

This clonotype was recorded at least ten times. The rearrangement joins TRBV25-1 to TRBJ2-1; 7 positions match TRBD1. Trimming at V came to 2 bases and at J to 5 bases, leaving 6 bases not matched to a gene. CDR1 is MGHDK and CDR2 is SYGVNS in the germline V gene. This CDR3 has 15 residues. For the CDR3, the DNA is TGTGCCAGCAGTGAAACAGGGGATTTGGACAATGAGCAGTTCTTC. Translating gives CASSETGDLDNEQFF.

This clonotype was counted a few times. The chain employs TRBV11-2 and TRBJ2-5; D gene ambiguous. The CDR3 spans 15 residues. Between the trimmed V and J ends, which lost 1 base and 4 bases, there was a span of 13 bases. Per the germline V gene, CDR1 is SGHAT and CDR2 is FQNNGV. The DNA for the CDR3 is TGTGCCAGCAGCTTAGGTGGGGAAACGCGAGAGACCCAGTACTTC. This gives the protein CASSLGGETRETQYF.

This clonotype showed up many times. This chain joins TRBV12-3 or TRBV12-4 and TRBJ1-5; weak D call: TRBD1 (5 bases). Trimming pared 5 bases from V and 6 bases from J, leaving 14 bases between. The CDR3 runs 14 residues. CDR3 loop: CASSPDGGGQPQHF. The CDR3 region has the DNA TGTGCCAGCAGTCCCGATGGGGGGGGTCAGCCCCAGCATTTT.

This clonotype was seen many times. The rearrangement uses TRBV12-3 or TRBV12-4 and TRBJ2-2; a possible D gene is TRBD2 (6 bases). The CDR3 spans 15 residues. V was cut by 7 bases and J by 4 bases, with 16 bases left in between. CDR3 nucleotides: TGTGCCAGCAAAAAAGTGGGAGGCAGCACCGGGGAGCTGTTTTTT. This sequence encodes CASKKVGGSTGELFF.

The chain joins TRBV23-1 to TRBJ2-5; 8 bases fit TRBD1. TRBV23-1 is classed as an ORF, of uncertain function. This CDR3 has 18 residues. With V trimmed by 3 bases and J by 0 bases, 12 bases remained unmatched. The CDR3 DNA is TGCGCCAGCAGTCATAGAGCTCCGACAGGGGAGTACCAAGAGACCCAGTACTTC. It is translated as CASSHRAPTGEYQETQYF.

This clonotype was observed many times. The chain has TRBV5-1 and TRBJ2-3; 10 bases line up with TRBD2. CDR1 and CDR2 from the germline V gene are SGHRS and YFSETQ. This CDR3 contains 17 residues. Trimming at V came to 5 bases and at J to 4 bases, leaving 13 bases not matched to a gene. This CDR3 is CASRSPPSGGFPDTQYF. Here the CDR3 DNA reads TGCGCCAGCAGATCCCCACCTAGCGGGGGATTCCCAGATACGCAGTATTTT.

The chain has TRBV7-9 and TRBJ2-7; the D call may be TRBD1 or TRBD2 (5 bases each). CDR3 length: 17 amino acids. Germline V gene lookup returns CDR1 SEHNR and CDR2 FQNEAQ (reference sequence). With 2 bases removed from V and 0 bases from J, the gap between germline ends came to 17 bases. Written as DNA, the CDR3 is TGTGCCAGCAGCTTACCCCGAGGGGTCCCCTTCTCCTACGAGCAGTACTTC. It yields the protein CASSLPRGVPFSYEQYF.